The clone carrying this T cell receptor (beta chain) was counted a single time. Repertoires were generated with immunoSEQ multiplex PCR, while TCRdb's copy carries only in-frame clones and drops some. The sample has approximately 15,000 clones; around 74% are singletons. The data originate from a study of neoadjuvant anti-PD-1 for oral cavity cancer. This CDR3 spans 16 amino acids. J gave up 1 base and V 0 bases, and 4 bases lay outside the gene matches. Germline CDR1 reads GTSNPN; CDR2 reads SVGIG (reference sequence). The rearrangement joins TRBV30 to TRBJ2-1; 9 bases map to TRBD1. The sample in question was PBMCs, obtained before nivolumab (anti-PD-1) treatment. The sequence derives from a person aged 35 to 85 with oral cavity squamous cell carcinoma. The CDR3, as DNA: TGTGCCTGGAGTGTAGGCGGGACAGGGTCCTACAATGAGCAGTTCTTC. This gives the protein CAWSVGGTGSYNEQFF.